This TCR beta chain was documented in a study of shared clonotypes between healthy human individuals. Study-wide results and caveats: Large depth notwithstanding, sorted-subset sequencing proved incomplete by rarefaction.

V lost 1 base and J 4 bases, leaving 6 bases between the germline ends. The CDR3 runs 13 residues. Per germline, CDR1 SGHAT and CDR2 FQNNGV. The deep-level immunoSEQ assay was used. Measured with immunoSEQ multiplex PCR; TCRdb has only the in-frame clones, and not every one. The top ten clones hold 0.3% to 0.4% of a sample with approximately 2.1 million clones, approximately 93% of them seen once. This clone was seen only a few times. Antigen specificity is unknown. This CDR3 is also generated by other DNA sequences in the sample. The chain combines TRBV11-2 with TRBJ2-3, with a possible D match to TRBD2 (6 bases). This sequence was found in a man between 18 and 29 years old in good health. Some clones in this sample may be carry-over from other donors' samples. Sequencing used naive CD4+ T cells from PBMCs. Stated subset: CD45RA+ positively selected. The CDR3 sequence: CASSLAGADTQYF. The CDR3 DNA follows: TGTGCCAGCAGCTTAGCGGGAGCAGATACGCAGTATTTT. Together with reference TRBV11-2 and TRBJ2-3, the CDR3 gives the full variable domain: EAGVAQSPRYKIIEKRQSVAFWCNPISGHATLYWYQQILGQGPKLLIQFQNNGVVDDSQLPKDRFSAERLKGVDSTLKIQPAKLEDSAVYLCASSLAGADTQYFGPGTRLTVL.